This T cell receptor beta chain is drawn from a study of blood T cells in healthy people across ages. This clonotype came up a few times. The CDR3 length is 12 residues. Trimming cost V 6 bases and J 7 bases, with 12 bases left between them. A second PCR, run for roughly 6 to 11 cycles, used a sample-barcoded 5' primer plus a J-beta primer mix. TCRdb itself ran the 5' RACE reads through MiXCR, one entry per CDR3 protein. The table has roughly 1 million distinct CDR3 sequences, about 25% seen once. The sample also formed part of further work on T cells of mothers and their children. That source adds: Donors comprised three healthy Caucasian mothers plus their six children. Every microgram of extracted RNA entered cDNA synthesis, around 1.4 ug per 15 ul. Per mother, over 8 million TCR beta CDR3 reads were obtained; per child, around 2.8 million.

The TCR originated in a girl aged 2-10 years in good health. Sequenced sample: blood. The rearrangement joins TRBV12-3 or TRBV12-4 to TRBJ2-5; D may be TRBD1 or TRBD2 (5 bases each). The CDR3 protein is CASSWPGTTQYF. Written as DNA, the CDR3 is TGTGCCAGCAGCTGGCCGGGGACGACCCAGTACTTC.